The TCR beta chain described here comes from a study of T-cell reconstitution after alpha-beta-depleted transplantation in children. This CDR3 comprises 15 residues. Germline lookup yields CDR1 DFQATT and CDR2 SNEGSKA (reference sequence). Trimming took 0 bases from V and 4 from J, leaving 15 bases between them. This clonotype was observed at least ten times. Construction of the TCRbeta library involved unique molecular identifiers. TCRdb re-derived calls from the PCR reads in MiXCR, one entry per CDR3 protein. The profile shows 600,000 to 700,000 distinct CDR3 sequences, approximately 17% of them singletons.

This material consisted of PBMCs from the stem cell graft donor, taken from the stem cell graft. The sequence derives from a human donor who donated a stem cell graft to a child with acute myeloid leukemia. The gene calls are TRBV20-1 and TRBJ1-2, with a possible D match to TRBD1 (5 bases). The chain's CDR3 is CSARDGDRRGYGYTF. CDR3 nucleotide sequence: TGCAGTGCTAGAGATGGGGACCGGCGAGGCTATGGCTACACCTTC.